Shown below are 18 T cell receptor beta chains from a single sample sequenced in a study of tumor-infiltrating lymphocytes in oesophageal squamous cell carcinoma. Each CDR3 protein gets one entry after TCRdb re-called the reads with MiXCR. The sample shows about 12,000 distinct CDR3 sequences, 50% to 65% of them seen only once. The specimen sequenced was blood. The source is a female donor with esophageal squamous cell carcinoma.

This clonotype was counted many times. The chain links TRBV5-5 to TRBJ1-1; tentatively, D is TRBD1 (6 bases). Trimming shortened V by 2 bases and J by 7 bases, and 12 bases separated the two germline ends. Germline lookup yields CDR1 SGHKS and CDR2 YYEKEE (reference sequence). This CDR3 spans 13 amino acids. CDR3: CASSLRQVLEAFF. The CDR3 DNA sequence: TGTGCCAGCAGCTTAAGACAGGTACTTGAAGCTTTCTTT.

This clonotype was recorded only once. This could be a read error, since a much larger clone is one nucleotide away. The chain couples TRBV7-6 to TRBJ2-5; 10 nucleotides match TRBD2. The CDR3 is 16 residues long. Germline CDR1 reads SGHVS; CDR2 reads FNYEAQ. The trim removed 0 bases at V and 11 bases at J, leaving 12 bases unmatched. In DNA form, the CDR3 reads TGTGCCAGCAGCTTAGCCACGGCTAGCGGGAGCAATGAGCAGTACTTC. Protein product: CASSLATASGSNEQYF.

V usage is TRBV7-9 and J usage is TRBJ2-3; 10 bases are a match to TRBD2. Unmatched junction bases numbered 7, after V lost 7 bases and J lost 0 bases. The CDR3 totals 16 residues. Germline V gene data show CDR1 as SEHNR and CDR2 as FQNEAQ (reference sequence). For the CDR3, the DNA is TGTGCCAGCACCAAACTAGCGGGACCTAGCACAGATACGCAGTATTTT. This codes for CASTKLAGPSTDTQYF.

This clonotype has a count of ten or more. This sequence joins TRBV5-6 and TRBJ2-1, with no clear D. Germline CDR1 reads SGHDT; CDR2 reads YYEEEE. Trimming pared 0 bases from V and 8 bases from J, leaving 15 bases between. The CDR3 loop spans 15 amino acids. DNA of the CDR3: TGTGCCAGCAGCTTGGCCTGGGTAACACGCGATGAGCAGTTCTTC. It is translated as CASSLAWVTRDEQFF.

The rearrangement uses TRBV7-4 and TRBJ2-5; D call uncertain. The germline V gene encodes CDR1 SGHVT and CDR2 SQSDAQ. The CDR3 spans 11 residues. V shed 11 bases and J shed 1 base, with 8 bases lying between them. The CDR3, as DNA: TGTGCCTGTGGGCTCCAAGAGACCCAGTACTTC. Its protein is CACGLQETQYF.

V usage is TRBV6-1 and J usage is TRBJ2-6; 7 nucleotides agree with TRBD2. The CDR3 covers 15 residues. The germline gives CDR1 MNHNS, CDR2 SASEGT. J was trimmed by 2 bases and V by 3 bases; bases with no gene match: 1. CDR3 nucleotide sequence: TGTGCCAGCAGTGAGAGCGGGGCTGGGGCCAACGTCCTGACTTTC. It encodes CASSESGAGANVLTF.

This clonotype was counted only a few times. The chain recombines TRBV7-9 with TRBJ2-1, with 7 positions matching TRBD1. This CDR3 spans 18 amino acids. With V trimmed by 6 bases and J by 4 bases, 18 bases remained unmatched. The V gene's germline CDR1 is SEHNR and CDR2 FQNEAQ (reference sequence). For the CDR3, the DNA is TGTGCCAGCAGTTGGGACAGCCTTGAGCGGCTGCTGTACAATGAGCAGTTCTTC. Translation gives CASSWDSLERLLYNEQFF.

The chain joins TRBV7-2 to TRBJ1-3; D call uncertain. Germline loops: CDR1 SGHTA, CDR2 FQGNSA. V shed 1 base and J shed 0 bases, with 7 bases lying between them. The CDR3 length is 15 residues. DNA for the CDR3: TGTGCCAGCAGCTTAGTTTCTAACTCTGGAAACACCATATATTTT. It is translated as CASSLVSNSGNTIYF.

The V call is TRBV7-6, the J call TRBJ2-3; TRBD1 agrees at 10 bases. CDR3 size: 15 residues. CDR1 and CDR2 from the germline V gene are SGHVS and FNYEAQ. V lost 5 bases and J lost 14; bases outside the gene matches: 16. The CDR3 loop is CASSPGTGVAGELYF. DNA for the CDR3: TGTGCCAGCAGCCCAGGGACAGGGGTGGCCGGGGAGCTGTATTTT.

V usage is TRBV7-2 and J usage is TRBJ2-4; 12 bases match TRBD1. The J call may be in error: the DNA end matches TRBJ2-6 better. CDR3 length: 18 residues. CDR1 is SGHTA and CDR2 is FQGNSA in the germline V gene. The CDR3 sequence is CASSLGGTGGERANVLTF. The DNA of the CDR3 is TGTGCCAGCAGCTTAGGGGGGACAGGGGGCGAAAGGGCCAACGTCCTGACTTTC.

The rearrangement uses TRBV7-2 and TRBJ2-5; the match to TRBD1 covers 8 bases. V trimming: 5 bases; J trimming: 2 bases; junction bases outside the gene matches: 4. Germline V CDR1 and CDR2: SGHTA, FQGNSA. This CDR3 comprises 14 residues. The CDR3 DNA reads as TGTGCCAGCAGCCCTGGACAGGGACAAGAGACCCAGTACTTC. Translating it yields CASSPGQGQETQYF.

The chain joins TRBV12-3 or TRBV12-4 to TRBJ2-3; the D gene could be TRBD1 or TRBD2 (5 bases each). The J call may be in error: the DNA end matches TRBJ2-7 better. The CDR3 is made up of 14 amino acids. This CDR3 reads CASSLGGTDNEQYF. Here the CDR3 DNA reads TGTGCCAGCAGTTTAGGAGGGACCGACAATGAGCAGTACTTC.

The genes are TRBV4-2 and TRBJ2-1; D call uncertain. CDR3 length: 11 residues. The V and J ends lost 1 base and 8 bases respectively, with 3 bases between them. The germline V gene encodes CDR1 LGHNA and CDR2 YNFKEQ. The CDR3 DNA is TGTGCCAGCAGCCAAGCCTATGAGCAGTTCTTC. Amino acids: CASSQAYEQFF.

V and J are TRBV7-2 and TRBJ2-5, with unresolved D. CDR1 and CDR2 (germline): SGHTA, FQGNSA. CDR3 length: 11 amino acids. V shed 7 bases and J shed 3 bases, with 6 bases lying between them. The CDR3 nucleotides are TGTGCCAGCACCCTAAAAGAGACCCAGTACTTC. Its translation: CASTLKETQYF.

V gene TRBV7-2 combines with J gene TRBJ1-5, with D uncertain. This CDR3 has 16 residues. CDR1 SGHTA and CDR2 FQGNSA come from the germline V gene. Trimming took 1 base from V and 4 from J, leaving 14 bases between them. DNA of the CDR3: TGTGCCAGCAGCTTAGAGGGCGGAGTCTATAATCAGCCCCAGCATTTT. Translation gives CASSLEGGVYNQPQHF. Using reference TRBV7-2 and TRBJ1-5 for the parts outside the CDR3, the full variable domain is GAGVSQSPSNKVTEKGKDVELRCDPISGHTALYWYRQSLGQGLEFLIYFQGNSAPDKSGLPSDRFSAERTGGSVSTLTIQRTQQEDSAVYLCASSLEGGVYNQPQHFGDGTRLSIL.

The chain carries TRBV5-4 and TRBJ2-7; 10 bases agree with TRBD1. The DNA end lines up better with TRBJ2-5; the J call may be wrong. Per germline, CDR1 SGHNT and CDR2 YYREEE (reference sequence). The CDR3 length is 14 residues. CDR3 loop: CASSLGDRGETQYF. For the CDR3, the DNA is TGTGCCAGCAGCTTAGGGGACAGGGGCGAGACCCAGTACTTC.

The chain combines TRBV7-2 with TRBJ2-5, with TRBD2 matching 13 bases. CDR3 length: 15 amino acids. The V gene's germline CDR1 is SGHTA and CDR2 FQGNSA. Germline trimming cut 4 bases from V and 11 bases from J; bases unmatched to any gene: 10. The CDR3 loop reads CASSWTSGGRDEQYF. The CDR3, as DNA: TGTGCCAGCAGCTGGACTAGCGGGGGTAGGGATGAGCAGTACTTC. Drawing the rest from reference TRBV7-2 and TRBJ2-5, the complete variable domain is GAGVSQSPSNKVTEKGKDVELRCDPISGHTALYWYRQSLGQGLEFLIYFQGNSAPDKSGLPSDRFSAERTGGSVSTLTIQRTQQEDSAVYLCASSWTSGGRDEQYFGPGTRLLVL.

This CDR3 reads CASSLEAVFSYEQYF. The CDR3 bases are TGTGCCAGCAGCTTAGAGGCAGTATTCTCCTACGAGCAGTACTTC. The V and J genes are TRBV7-8 and TRBJ2-7; D ambiguous. With 1 base removed from V and 0 bases from J, the gap between germline ends came to 10 bases. This CDR3 is built from 15 residues. The germline V gene encodes CDR1 SGHVS and CDR2 FQNEAQ. The entire variable domain, with the rest obtained from reference TRBV7-8 and TRBJ2-7, is as follows: GAGVSQSPRYKVAKRGQDVALRCDPISGHVSLFWYQQALGQGPEFLTYFQNEAQLDKSGLPSDRFFAERPEGSVSTLKIQRTQQEDSAVYLCASSLEAVFSYEQYFGPGTRLTVT.